The rows below give T cell receptor beta chains drawn from one sample of a study of T cell responses to AZD1222 COVID-19 vaccine. Produced via immunoSEQ multiplex PCR; TCRdb's table is partial and in-frame only. The sample has tens of thousands of clones, around nine tenths seen once. The source material was peripheral blood, sampled on day 0 of AZD1222 vaccination. These receptors were obtained from an adult in good health. The CDR3 runs from the conserved cysteine through the conserved F or W. The D gene is left open where the match is weak. A row's size may be missing; if present it is once, few, many or a size class.

d_call,v_call,clone_size,j_call,cdr3_aa,cdr3_nt
.,TRBV6-5,.,TRBJ1-1,CASRGADTEAFF,TGTGCCAGCAGGGGGGCGGACACTGAAGCTTTCTTT
TRBD2,TRBV19,.,TRBJ2-3,CASSAPPGGAPDTQYF,TGTGCCAGTAGTGCCCCCCCCGGGGGGGCCCCAGATACGCAGTATTTT
.,TRBV5-6,.,TRBJ1-5,CASSLAGAHIQPQHF,TGTGCCAGCAGCTTGGCAGGGGCGCATATCCAGCCCCAGCATTTT
.,TRBV13,.,TRBJ1-5,CASSLGAQGRNQPQHF,TGTGCCAGCAGCTTAGGCGCCCAGGGGAGGAATCAGCCCCAGCATTTT
.,TRBV10-1,.,TRBJ1-6,CASLSSYNSPLHF,TGCGCCAGCCTGAGCTCCTATAATTCACCCCTCCACTTT
TRBD1,TRBV5-1,few,TRBJ2-2,CASSRGQGLHGELFF,TGCGCCAGCAGCAGGGGACAGGGGTTGCACGGGGAGCTGTTTTTT
.,TRBV6-5,.,TRBJ1-1,CASSYRRNTEAFF,TGTGCCAGCAGTTACCGGAGGAACACTGAAGCTTTCTTT
TRBD2,TRBV13,.,TRBJ2-7,CASSLAGTYEQYF,TGTGCCAGTTCACTAGCGGGCACCTACGAGCAGTACTTC
.,TRBV11-2,.,TRBJ2-4,CASSITGWGNIQYF,TGTGCCAGCAGTATTACAGGGTGGGGGAACATTCAGTACTTC
.,TRBV19,.,TRBJ1-4,CASTRTAGSLEKLFF,TGTGCCAGTACCCGGACGGCAGGGTCACTAGAAAAACTGTTTTTT
.,TRBV3-1/TRBV3-2,.,TRBJ2-3,CASSQDQLDNTDTQYF,TGTGCCAGCAGCCAAGATCAACTAGATAATACAGATACGCAGTATTTT
.,TRBV10-3,.,TRBJ2-7,CAISRDASYEQYF,TGTGCCATCAGCCGGGACGCCTCCTACGAGCAGTACTTC
.,TRBV5-1,.,TRBJ2-6,CASSSEPSTGANVLTF,TGCGCCAGCAGCTCGGAACCCAGTACCGGGGCCAACGTCCTGACTTTC
TRBD1,TRBV5-1,.,TRBJ1-1,CASSLRTGGTEAFF,TGCGCCAGCAGCTTGAGGACAGGGGGCACTGAAGCTTTCTTT
TRBD1,TRBV15,.,TRBJ2-1,CATSLGQGAYNEQFF,TGTGCCACCAGCCTCGGGCAGGGGGCGTACAATGAGCAGTTCTTC
.,TRBV2,.,TRBJ2-3,CASKIGVSGADTQYF,TGTGCCAGCAAAATAGGCGTAAGCGGCGCAGATACGCAGTATTTT
TRBD1,TRBV6-5,.,TRBJ1-2,CASSRQGFGYTF,TGTGCCAGCAGCCGACAGGGGTTTGGCTACACCTTC
TRBD1,TRBV7-8,few,TRBJ1-5,CASRRDRASNQPQHF,TGTGCCAGCAGACGAGACAGGGCTAGCAATCAGCCCCAGCATTTT
TRBD1,TRBV6-1,.,TRBJ1-1,CASSERGTGEAFF,TGTGCCAGCAGTGAGAGGGGGACAGGTGAAGCTTTCTTT
TRBD2,TRBV10-2,.,TRBJ2-2,CASNFASGTGELFF,TGCGCCAGCAATTTCGCTAGCGGTACCGGGGAGCTGTTTTTT
.,TRBV6-5,.,TRBJ2-7,CASSYQADKPYEQYF,TGTGCCAGCAGTTACCAGGCCGACAAGCCCTACGAGCAGTACTTC
.,TRBV7-3,.,TRBJ2-2,CASSLQHTGELFF,TGTGCCAGCAGCTTACAGCACACCGGGGAGCTGTTTTTT
TRBD1,TRBV19,.,TRBJ1-5,CASSKRTGDDQPQHF,TGTGCCAGTAGTAAGCGGACAGGGGACGATCAGCCCCAGCATTTT
.,TRBV6-5,.,TRBJ2-7,CASTGTATYEQYF,TGTGCCAGCACCGGGACGGCAACCTACGAGCAGTACTTC
TRBD1,TRBV25-1,.,TRBJ2-7,CASSDPGQVHYEQYF,TGTGCCAGCAGTGATCCGGGACAGGTCCACTACGAGCAGTACTTC
TRBD2,TRBV14,.,TRBJ2-1,CASSHRDPGGVNEQFF,TGTGCCAGCAGCCACCGGGACCCGGGGGGGGTCAATGAGCAGTTCTTC
.,TRBV20-1,.,TRBJ2-1,CSASRATRSSYNEQFF,TGCAGTGCTAGTCGGGCAACTAGGAGCTCCTACAATGAGCAGTTCTTC
.,TRBV18,once,TRBJ1-3,CASSRFEGNPSGNTIYF,TGTGCCAGCTCACGTTTCGAAGGAAACCCCTCTGGAAACACCATATATTTT
TRBD1,TRBV27,.,TRBJ1-1,CASSLSTGQSGTEAFF,TGTGCCAGCAGTTTAAGTACGGGACAGTCAGGCACTGAAGCTTTCTTT
.,TRBV10-2,.,TRBJ2-3,CASSVGGLSTDTQYF,TGCGCCAGCAGTGTTGGCGGTCTTAGCACAGATACGCAGTATTTT
.,TRBV18,.,TRBJ2-5,CASSPGPSGEPEYF,TGTGCCAGCTCACCGGGTCCCTCGGGCGAACCCGAGTACTTC
.,TRBV5-1,.,TRBJ2-7,CASSLRGALDEQYF,TGCGCCAGCAGCTTGCGAGGGGCGCTCGACGAGCAGTACTTC
.,TRBV5-6,.,TRBJ1-1,CASSLDTEAFF,TGTGCCAGCAGCTTGGACACTGAAGCTTTCTTT
.,TRBV7-9,once,TRBJ1-5,CASSLGQNSNQPQHF,TGTGCCAGCAGCTTAGGACAGAATAGCAATCAGCCCCAGCATTTT
TRBD1,TRBV7-9,.,TRBJ2-1,CASSRGQNEQFF,TGTGCCAGCAGCCGGGGACAGAATGAGCAGTTCTTC
.,TRBV5-6,.,TRBJ1-1,CASSADSRNTEAFF,TGTGCCAGCAGCGCGGACAGCAGGAACACTGAAGCTTTCTTT
.,TRBV19,.,TRBJ2-2,CASSHGRGSTNTGELFF,TGTGCCAGTAGTCATGGACGGGGGTCCACGAACACCGGGGAGCTGTTTTTT
.,TRBV5-6,.,TRBJ1-1,CASSLVGGRIAFF,TGTGCCAGCAGCTTGGTGGGGGGCAGAATAGCTTTCTTT
TRBD1,TRBV6-4,.,TRBJ2-1,CASSDGDRGSNEQFF,TGTGCCAGCAGTGACGGGGACAGGGGGTCCAATGAGCAGTTCTTC
TRBD2,TRBV7-9,.,TRBJ2-1,CASRIGTSGHNEQFF,TGTGCCAGCAGAATAGGGACTAGCGGGCACAATGAGCAGTTCTTC
.,TRBV6-5,.,TRBJ1-1,CASRLTLTVQAEAFF,TGTGCCAGCAGACTTACTCTCACGGTACAGGCTGAAGCTTTCTTT
TRBD2,TRBV7-2,.,TRBJ2-7,CASSLGSSGRAYEQYF,TGTGCCAGCAGCTTAGGGTCTAGCGGGAGGGCCTACGAGCAGTACTTC
.,TRBV5-6,.,TRBJ1-2,CASSLEGRGAHGYTF,TGTGCCAGCAGCTTGGAGGGACGAGGGGCGCACGGCTACACCTTC
.,TRBV18,.,TRBJ2-7,CASSPYKPESYEQYF,TGTGCCAGCTCACCATATAAGCCAGAGTCCTACGAGCAGTACTTC
.,TRBV2,once,TRBJ2-7,CASRESYEQYF,TGTGCCAGCAGGGAATCCTACGAGCAGTACTTC
.,TRBV4-1,.,TRBJ2-5,CASSQEGFGTGRQYF,TGCGCCAGCAGCCAAGAGGGGTTTGGAACGGGACGCCAGTACTTC
TRBD1,TRBV27,.,TRBJ2-7,CASSSLPGQARYEQYF,TGTGCCAGCAGTTCACTCCCGGGACAGGCCCGCTACGAGCAGTACTTC
TRBD1,TRBV4-1,.,TRBJ1-2,CASSLDRGRVYGYTF,TGCGCCAGCAGCCTAGACAGGGGGCGAGTCTATGGCTACACCTTC
TRBD2,TRBV3-1/TRBV3-2,.,TRBJ2-2,CASSQVTSGRYTGTGELFF,TGTGCCAGCAGCCAAGTAACTAGCGGGAGGTATACCGGGACCGGGGAGCTGTTTTTT
TRBD1,TRBV6-5,.,TRBJ1-4,CASSYGQGQEKLFF,TGTGCCAGCAGTTACGGGCAGGGACAGGAAAAACTGTTTTTT
.,TRBV10-2,.,TRBJ1-2,CASSSQSDYGYTF,TGCGCCAGCAGTTCCCAGTCGGACTATGGCTACACCTTC
.,TRBV19,.,TRBJ2-5,CASSTSSLETQYF,TGTGCCAGTAGTACCTCGAGCTTAGAGACCCAGTACTTC
.,TRBV25-1,once,TRBJ2-2,CASSDWSGPGELFF,TGTGCCAGCAGTGACTGGTCGGGCCCCGGGGAGCTGTTTTTT
.,TRBV18,.,TRBJ1-2,CASSPWAEGYGYTF,TGTGCCAGCTCACCATGGGCAGAAGGATATGGCTACACCTTC
.,TRBV9,.,TRBJ2-1,CASSLHSGLTPGDEQFF,TGTGCCAGCAGCCTCCACTCGGGACTTACTCCTGGTGATGAGCAGTTCTTC